The clone carrying this T cell receptor beta chain has a count of ten or more. This sample stems from a study of T cells after posttransplantation cyclophosphamide. Profiling relied on immunoSEQ multiplex PCR, and the TCRdb table lists in-frame clones only, not all of them. Captured here are about 30,000 clones, none seen once; the top ten comprise 2.7%. This sequence originates from a woman aged 55-69 years in good health, CMV-negative, and a related stem cell transplant donor. The sample was PBMCs.

Written as DNA, the CDR3 is TGTGCCAGCAGCGTAGAAACTGCCCGGGGAGATACGCAGTATTTT. As protein: CASSVETARGDTQYF. This chain uses TRBV9 with TRBJ2-3, with D tentatively TRBD2 (5 bases). The germline V gene has CDR1 SGDLS and CDR2 YYNGEE. With 0 bases removed from V and 5 bases from J, the gap between germline ends came to 13 bases. The CDR3 contains 15 residues.